The source of this TCR beta chain is a study of OX40 agonist ivuxolimab in advanced cancers. Across the study: Prior anti-PD-1, anti-PD-L1 or anti-CTLA-4 therapy did not bar entry, and about 40% had some. Partial responses were achieved by three patients, of whom one had hepatocellular carcinoma and two had cutaneous melanoma.

Method: immunoSEQ multiplex PCR; TCRdb's copy keeps in-frame clones and lacks some. The sample holds 95,000 to 150,000 clones, roughly nine tenths seen once. If patients had autoimmune disease history or systemic immunosuppression, they were excluded. The CDR3 loop spans 15 amino acids. From germline, CDR1 is MNHNY and CDR2 SVGAGI (reference sequence). With V trimmed by 6 bases and J by 0 bases, 3 bases remained unmatched. In its sample, this clone ranks as medium-sized. The antigen is unknown. Findings and limits, study-wide: On average, CD8+ T cells had more expanded clones than CD4+.

The receptor was derived from an adult with an advanced solid tumor such as melanoma, head and neck, liver or kidney cancer. The chain recombines TRBV6-6 with TRBJ1-5; TRBD1 matches at 9 bases. Here the sequenced sample was CD4+ or CD8+ T cells sorted from blood, taken in a trial of the OX40 agonist ivuxolimab. CDR3 in DNA: TGTGCCAGCAGCCAGGACAGGGGTAGCAATCAGCCCCAGCATTTT. Its translation is CASSQDRGSNQPQHF.